The rows below give T cell receptor beta chains drawn from one sample of a study of blood T cell repertoires in COVID-19. Method: immunoSEQ multiplex PCR; TCRdb's copy keeps in-frame clones and lacks some. This sample has approximately 300,000 clones, with over 70% found just once. The material sequenced was peripheral blood. These TCRs come from a woman aged 45-65 years with acute or convalescent COVID-19. Each CDR3 is given with its conserved first and last residue. Fields, in order: V gene, clone size, D gene, J gene, CDR3 DNA, CDR3 protein. A D gene is named only where the DNA matches it firmly. Size is stated for part of the rows, as once, few or many counts, or as a class when the clone is expanded.

TRBV27	-	-	TRBJ2-3	TGTGCCAGCAGTTTAGGAGGACCGGATACGCAGTATTTT	CASSLGGPDTQYF
TRBV2	-	-	TRBJ2-1	TGTGCCAGCAGTGTAGATCCCTCCTACAATGAGCAGTTCTTC	CASSVDPSYNEQFF
TRBV27	-	TRBD1	TRBJ1-5	TGTGCCAGCAGGCCGGACAGGGGGGATCAGCCCCAGCATTTT	CASRPDRGDQPQHF
TRBV7-3	once	TRBD2	TRBJ2-3	TGTGCCAGCAGAAAGGGCGGGAGTAGAACAGATACGCAGTATTTT	CASRKGGSRTDTQYF
TRBV5-1	-	TRBD1	TRBJ2-3	TGCGCCAGCAGAAACCCAGGGGGCGGGGATACGCAGTATTTT	CASRNPGGGDTQYF
TRBV6-6	-	TRBD1	TRBJ2-2	TGTGCCAGCACCGGGACAGTGGGCCCCGGGGAGCTGTTTTTT	CASTGTVGPGELFF
TRBV11-2	-	-	TRBJ1-6	TGTGCCAGCAGCTTGGGCAGGGATTCACCCCTCCACTTT	CASSLGRDSPLHF
TRBV5-6	few	TRBD1	TRBJ1-2	TGTGCCAGCAGCTCCGCGAACAGGGGGGACTATGGCTACACCTTC	CASSSANRGDYGYTF
TRBV19	-	-	TRBJ2-5	TGTGCCAGTAGTATACTAGCCATGGAGACCCAGTACTTC	CASSILAMETQYF
TRBV24-1	-	TRBD2	TRBJ2-2	TGTGCCACCAGTGATTCCAGACTAGCGGGGGCCGGGGAGCTGTTTTTT	CATSDSRLAGAGELFF
TRBV10-3	once	-	TRBJ1-5	TGTGCCATCAGAGGACACTTCAATCAGCCCCAGCATTTT	CAIRGHFNQPQHF
TRBV5-1	-	TRBD2	TRBJ2-1	TGCGCCAGCAGCTTGGGGACTAGCGGGAGTAATGAGCAGTTCTTC	CASSLGTSGSNEQFF
TRBV30	-	-	TRBJ1-2	TGTGCCTGGAGTCCCAGGGTTAGCTATGGCTACACCTTC	CAWSPRVSYGYTF
TRBV7-9	large	TRBD2	TRBJ2-7	TGTGCCAGCAGCTTAGCGTCTAGCGGGGTAGAGCAGTACTTC	CASSLASSGVEQYF
TRBV7-2	-	-	TRBJ2-7	TGTGCCAGCAGCTTAGCTGGGGGCAGGGCTCCTGGCGAGCAGTACTTC	CASSLAGGRAPGEQYF
TRBV5-1	-	-	TRBJ2-1	TGCGCCAGCAGCCTGGTGGGGGACTTCTACAATGAGCAGTTCTTC	CASSLVGDFYNEQFF
TRBV2	-	TRBD2	TRBJ2-5	TGTGCCAGCGAGGGACTAGTGTTCGAGACCCAGTACTTC	CASEGLVFETQYF
TRBV2	-	-	TRBJ1-4	TGTGCCAGCAGCGCGGGGCCTCTGTGGACTAATGAAAAACTGTTTTTT	CASSAGPLWTNEKLFF
TRBV15	-	TRBD1	TRBJ1-6	TGTGCCACCAGCAGAGCTCCGGGACAGGGGAGCTCCTATAATTCACCCCTCCACTTT	CATSRAPGQGSSYNSPLHF
TRBV18	-	TRBD1	TRBJ1-4	TGTGCCAGCTCACCACAGACAGGGACTAATGAAAAACTGTTTTTT	CASSPQTGTNEKLFF
TRBV7-2	-	-	TRBJ1-4	TGTGCCAGCAGCTTACGGAGAAATGAAAAACTGTTTTTT	CASSLRRNEKLFF
TRBV15	few	-	TRBJ2-1	TGTGCCACCAGCAGAGCTAGCCCTAGGGTGAGTGAGCAGTTCTTC	CATSRASPRVSEQFF
TRBV19	once	-	TRBJ1-5	TGTGCCAGTAGTTCGCAGGACAGATTTAATCAGCCCCAGCATTTT	CASSSQDRFNQPQHF
TRBV4-3	-	TRBD2	TRBJ2-1	TGCGCCAGCAGCCAGGGACTAGCGGGACTATCCTACAATGAGCAGTTCTTC	CASSQGLAGLSYNEQFF
TRBV6-1	-	-	TRBJ1-5	TGTGCCAGCAGTGAAAATTGGAGTCAGCCCCAGCATTTT	CASSENWSQPQHF
TRBV10-3	once	TRBD1	TRBJ2-5	TGTGCCATCACCCCGGGACAGGGACAAGAGACCCAGTACTTC	CAITPGQGQETQYF
TRBV4-1	-	TRBD1	TRBJ2-3	TGCGCCAGCAGCCAAAAGAGGGGGCCCACAGATACGCAGTATTTT	CASSQKRGPTDTQYF
TRBV6-6	-	TRBD2	TRBJ2-1	TGTGCCAGCAGTTACTCGAAGGGCGGGAGCTACAATGAGCAGTTCTTC	CASSYSKGGSYNEQFF
TRBV9	-	-	TRBJ1-1	TGTGCCAGCAGGGTCGGGGGAACTGAAGCTTTCTTT	CASRVGGTEAFF
TRBV7-9	-	-	TRBJ1-5	TGTGCCAGCAGCTTGGCGGAGGACAGCGGTCAGCCCCAGCATTTT	CASSLAEDSGQPQHF
TRBV19	-	TRBD2	TRBJ2-5	TGTGCCAGCCACTCTCGGGGGGGCGGGGAGACCCAGTACTTC	CASHSRGGGETQYF
TRBV19	-	TRBD2	TRBJ2-1	TGTGCCAGTAGTGATTCCCGACTAGCGCATTACAATGAGCAGTTCTTC	CASSDSRLAHYNEQFF
TRBV7-9	-	-	TRBJ1-2	TGTGCCAGCAGCTTATTTACTAACTATGGCTACACCTTC	CASSLFTNYGYTF
TRBV5-5	-	-	TRBJ1-6	TGTGCCAGCAGCGCGGGAGGCCTGAATTCACCCCTCCACTTT	CASSAGGLNSPLHF
TRBV12-3/TRBV12-4	once	-	TRBJ1-5	TGTGCCAGCAGTTTAAAGGAGGTCCAACATTTT	CASSLKEVQHF
TRBV10-3	-	TRBD2	TRBJ2-1	TGTGCCATCAGTGTCATTCGGACTAGCGGGAGTGGTTTTTCCAATGAGCAGTTCTTC	CAISVIRTSGSGFSNEQFF
TRBV4-2	-	TRBD1	TRBJ1-1	TGTGCCAGCAGCCAAGACCCGGGACAGGGGGCTGAAGCTTTCTTT	CASSQDPGQGAEAFF
TRBV20-1	-	-	TRBJ1-3	TGCAGTGCTAGTGACACGAGCTCTGGAAACACCATATATTTT	CSASDTSSGNTIYF
TRBV28	-	TRBD1	TRBJ1-2	TGTGCCAGCAGGGGACCCGGGACAGGCTTTGGCTACACCTTC	CASRGPGTGFGYTF
TRBV2	-	-	TRBJ1-1	TGTGCCAGCAACAGAAACACTGAAGCTTTCTTT	CASNRNTEAFF
TRBV2	-	-	TRBJ2-1	TGTGCCAGCAGTGTCGGGGTCTCCTACAATGAGCAGTTCTTC	CASSVGVSYNEQFF
TRBV4-3	-	-	TRBJ2-1	TGCGCCAGCAGCCAAGAGTGGTTGACGGGAGTTAGGAATGAGCAGTTCTTC	CASSQEWLTGVRNEQFF
TRBV6-5	-	TRBD1	TRBJ1-3	TGTGCCAGCAAACGAAGAGAGGGGGCCGAAAACACCATATATTTT	CASKRREGAENTIYF
TRBV20-1	many	-	TRBJ2-3	TGCAGTGCCCAGACGGAGGATACGCAGTATTTT	CSAQTEDTQYF
TRBV11-1	-	-	TRBJ1-1	TGTGCCAGCAGCTTAGTGGGCCGCCCTGAAGCTTTCTTT	CASSLVGRPEAFF
TRBV6-5	-	-	TRBJ2-2	TGTGCCAGCAGTTTCCGGGTAGACGCCGGGGAGCTGTTTTTT	CASSFRVDAGELFF
TRBV29-1	-	-	TRBJ2-1	TGCAGCGTTGCAGGGGATTCCTACAATGAGCAGTTCTTC	CSVAGDSYNEQFF
TRBV18	-	TRBD1	TRBJ2-2	TGTGCCAGCTCACCACGACAGGGGCCCACCGGGGAGCTGTTTTTT	CASSPRQGPTGELFF
TRBV11-3	-	TRBD1	TRBJ2-3	TGTGCCAGCAGCTTAAGGACAGGAGCAGATACGCAGTATTTT	CASSLRTGADTQYF
TRBV6-5	-	TRBD1	TRBJ1-1	TGTGCCAGCAGTAAGGGACAGGGGAGGACTGAAGCTTTCTTT	CASSKGQGRTEAFF
TRBV28	-	TRBD1	TRBJ2-7	TGTGCCAGCAGCTTCCTCACAGGGGTTTCAAACGAGCAGTACTTC	CASSFLTGVSNEQYF
TRBV10-3	-	-	TRBJ2-2	TGTGCCATCAGTGGCTCTTATAGCACCGGGGAGCTGTTTTTT	CAISGSYSTGELFF
TRBV5-6	-	TRBD1	TRBJ1-1	TGTGCCAGCAGCTTGGACAGGGGGCATGCTTTCTTT	CASSLDRGHAFF